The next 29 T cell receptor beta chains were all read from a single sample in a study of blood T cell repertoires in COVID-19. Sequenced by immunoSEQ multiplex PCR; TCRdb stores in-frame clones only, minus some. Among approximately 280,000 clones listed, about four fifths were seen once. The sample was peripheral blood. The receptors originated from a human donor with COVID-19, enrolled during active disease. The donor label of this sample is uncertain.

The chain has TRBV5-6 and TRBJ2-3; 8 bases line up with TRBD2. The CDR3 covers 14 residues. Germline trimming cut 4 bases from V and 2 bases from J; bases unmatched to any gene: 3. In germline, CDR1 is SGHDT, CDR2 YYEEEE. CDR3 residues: CASSQREFTDTQYF. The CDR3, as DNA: TGTGCCAGCAGCCAGCGGGAGTTCACAGATACGCAGTATTTT.

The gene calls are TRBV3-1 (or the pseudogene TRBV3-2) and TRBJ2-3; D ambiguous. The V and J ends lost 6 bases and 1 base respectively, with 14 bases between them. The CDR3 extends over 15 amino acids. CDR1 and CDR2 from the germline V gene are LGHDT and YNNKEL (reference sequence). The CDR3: CASRAENEGTDTQYF. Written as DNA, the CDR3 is TGTGCCAGCAGGGCAGAAAACGAGGGCACAGATACGCAGTATTTT.

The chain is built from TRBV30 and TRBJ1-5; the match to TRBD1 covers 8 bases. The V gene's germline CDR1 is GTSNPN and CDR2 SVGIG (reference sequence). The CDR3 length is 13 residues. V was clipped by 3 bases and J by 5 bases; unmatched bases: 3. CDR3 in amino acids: CAWRDREDQPQHF. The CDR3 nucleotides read TGTGCCTGGAGGGACAGGGAAGATCAGCCCCAGCATTTT.

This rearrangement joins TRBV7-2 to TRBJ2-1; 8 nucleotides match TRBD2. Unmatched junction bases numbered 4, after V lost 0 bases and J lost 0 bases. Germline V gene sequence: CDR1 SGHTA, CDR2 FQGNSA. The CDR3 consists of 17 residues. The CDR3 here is CASSLASLAGSYNEQFF. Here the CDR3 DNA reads TGTGCCAGCAGCTTAGCGTCCCTAGCGGGCTCCTACAATGAGCAGTTCTTC.

The CDR3 reads CAISDRDRVNSPLHF. DNA of the CDR3: TGTGCCATCAGCGACCGGGACAGGGTGAATTCACCCCTCCACTTT. This rearrangement joins TRBV10-3 to TRBJ1-6; TRBD1 matches at 9 bases. The germline V gene encodes CDR1 ENHRY and CDR2 SYGVKD. Germline trimming cut 6 bases from V and 7 bases from J; bases unmatched to any gene: 7. CDR3 size: 15 residues.

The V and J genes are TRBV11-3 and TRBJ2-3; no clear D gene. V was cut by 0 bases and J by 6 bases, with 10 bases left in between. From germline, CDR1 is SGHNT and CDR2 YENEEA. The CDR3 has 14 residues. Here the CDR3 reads CASSLDGRSDTQYF. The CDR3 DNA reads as TGTGCCAGCAGCTTAGATGGTAGAAGTGATACGCAGTATTTT.

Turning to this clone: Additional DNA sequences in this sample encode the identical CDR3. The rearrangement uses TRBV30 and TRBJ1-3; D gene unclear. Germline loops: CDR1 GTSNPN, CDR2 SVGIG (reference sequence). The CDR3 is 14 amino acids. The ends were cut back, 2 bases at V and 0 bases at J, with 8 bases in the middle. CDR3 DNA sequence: TGTGCCTGGAGTCCCGGTGGCTCTGGAAACACCATATATTTT. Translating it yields CAWSPGGSGNTIYF.

DNA of the CDR3: TGTGCCAGCAGTGCCTTACTAGCGGGAGGGTCTGAGCAGTTCTTC. Translated: CASSALLAGGSEQFF. The rearrangement joins TRBV6-4 to TRBJ2-1; TRBD2 matches 13 bases. V shed 4 bases, J shed 9 bases, and the junction held 6 bases outside the gene matches. This CDR3 spans 15 amino acids. Germline values: CDR1 MRHNA, CDR2 SNTAGT.

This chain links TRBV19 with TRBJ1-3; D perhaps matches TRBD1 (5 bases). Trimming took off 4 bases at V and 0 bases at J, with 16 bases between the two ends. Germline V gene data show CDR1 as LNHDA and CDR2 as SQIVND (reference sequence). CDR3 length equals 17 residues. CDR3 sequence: CASSTRQLQSSGNTIYF. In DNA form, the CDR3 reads TGTGCCAGTAGTACGCGACAGTTACAAAGCTCTGGAAACACCATATATTTT.

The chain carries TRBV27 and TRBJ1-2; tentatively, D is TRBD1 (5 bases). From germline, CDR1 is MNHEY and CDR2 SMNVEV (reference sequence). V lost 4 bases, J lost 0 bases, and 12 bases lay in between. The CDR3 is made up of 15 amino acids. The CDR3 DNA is TGTGCCAGCAGTTCAAGGGGAAGAGCTAACTATGGCTACACCTTC. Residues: CASSSRGRANYGYTF.

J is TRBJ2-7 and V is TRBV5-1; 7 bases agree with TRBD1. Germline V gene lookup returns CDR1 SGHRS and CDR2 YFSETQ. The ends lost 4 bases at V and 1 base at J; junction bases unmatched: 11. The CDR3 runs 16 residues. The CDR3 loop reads CASSGADRRLSYEQYF. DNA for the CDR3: TGCGCCAGCAGCGGGGCGGACAGGCGATTGTCCTACGAGCAGTACTTC.

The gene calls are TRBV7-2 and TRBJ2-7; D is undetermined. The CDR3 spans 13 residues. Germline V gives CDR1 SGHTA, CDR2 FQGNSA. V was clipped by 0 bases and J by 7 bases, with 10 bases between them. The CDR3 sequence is CASSLAGLREQYF. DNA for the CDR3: TGTGCCAGCAGCTTAGCTGGTTTGAGGGAGCAGTACTTC. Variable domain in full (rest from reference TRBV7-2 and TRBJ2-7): GAGVSQSPSNKVTEKGKDVELRCDPISGHTALYWYRQSLGQGLEFLIYFQGNSAPDKSGLPSDRFSAERTGGSVSTLTIQRTQQEDSAVYLCASSLAGLREQYFGPGTRLTVT.

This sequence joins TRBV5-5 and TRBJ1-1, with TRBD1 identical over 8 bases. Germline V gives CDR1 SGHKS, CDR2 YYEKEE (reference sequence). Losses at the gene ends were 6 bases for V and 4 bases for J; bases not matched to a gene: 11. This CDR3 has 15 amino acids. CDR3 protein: CASTNQGARSTEAFF. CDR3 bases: TGTGCCAGCACCAATCAGGGGGCGAGGAGCACTGAAGCTTTCTTT.

For the CDR3, the DNA is TGTGCCAGCAGTTTAAGGGGAAGCAATGAGCAGTTCTTC. It specifies CASSLRGSNEQFF. J is TRBJ2-1 and V is TRBV27; D may be TRBD1 (5 bases). V was trimmed by 2 bases and J by 6 bases, leaving 8 bases between them. The germline CDR1 and CDR2 sequences are MNHEY and SMNVEV (reference sequence). The CDR3 sequence is 13 residues long.

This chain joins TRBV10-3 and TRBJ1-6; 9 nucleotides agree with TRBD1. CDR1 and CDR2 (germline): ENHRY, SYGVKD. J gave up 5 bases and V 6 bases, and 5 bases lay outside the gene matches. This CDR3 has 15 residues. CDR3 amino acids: CAIRSTGGNNSPLHF. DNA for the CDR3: TGTGCCATCAGATCGACAGGGGGGAATAATTCACCCCTCCACTTT.

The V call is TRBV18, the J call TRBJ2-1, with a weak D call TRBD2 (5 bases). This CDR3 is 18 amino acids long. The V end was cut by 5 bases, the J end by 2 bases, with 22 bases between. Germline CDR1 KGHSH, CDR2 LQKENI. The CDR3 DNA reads TGTGCCAGCTCAACCCGACTTCCCTCAGCGACTACCTACAATGAGCAGTTCTTC. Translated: CASSTRLPSATTYNEQFF.

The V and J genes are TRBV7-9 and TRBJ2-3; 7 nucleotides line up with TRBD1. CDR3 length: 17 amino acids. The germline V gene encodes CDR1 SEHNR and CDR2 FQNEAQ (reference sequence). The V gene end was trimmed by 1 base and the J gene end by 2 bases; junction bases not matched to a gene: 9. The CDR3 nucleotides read TGTGCCAGCAGCTTAGGGGTAGACAGGGACCACACAGATACGCAGTATTTT. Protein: CASSLGVDRDHTDTQYF.

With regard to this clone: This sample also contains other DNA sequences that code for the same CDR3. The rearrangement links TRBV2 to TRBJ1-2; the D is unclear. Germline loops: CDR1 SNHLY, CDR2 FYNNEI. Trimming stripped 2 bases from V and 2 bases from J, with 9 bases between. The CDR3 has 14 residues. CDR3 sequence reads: CASSELGGNYGYTF. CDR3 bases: TGTGCCAGCAGTGAATTGGGCGGGAACTATGGCTACACCTTC.

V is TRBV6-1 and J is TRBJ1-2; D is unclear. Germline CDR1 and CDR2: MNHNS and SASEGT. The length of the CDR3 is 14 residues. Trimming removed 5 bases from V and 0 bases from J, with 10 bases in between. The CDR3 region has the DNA TGTGCCAGCAGTCCGTGGGGAGCTAACTATGGCTACACCTTC. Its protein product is CASSPWGANYGYTF.

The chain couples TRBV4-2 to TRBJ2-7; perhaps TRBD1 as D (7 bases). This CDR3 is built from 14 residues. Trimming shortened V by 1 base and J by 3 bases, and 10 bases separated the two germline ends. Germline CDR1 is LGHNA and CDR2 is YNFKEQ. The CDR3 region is CASSQAGGGYEQYF. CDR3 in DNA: TGTGCCAGCAGCCAAGCAGGGGGAGGCTACGAGCAGTACTTC.

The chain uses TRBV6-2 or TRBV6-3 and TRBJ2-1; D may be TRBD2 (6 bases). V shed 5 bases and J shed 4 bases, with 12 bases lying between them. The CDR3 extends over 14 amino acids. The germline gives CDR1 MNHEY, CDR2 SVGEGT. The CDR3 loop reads CASSTGTGYNEQFF. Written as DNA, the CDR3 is TGTGCCAGCAGTACCGGGACTGGATACAATGAGCAGTTCTTC.

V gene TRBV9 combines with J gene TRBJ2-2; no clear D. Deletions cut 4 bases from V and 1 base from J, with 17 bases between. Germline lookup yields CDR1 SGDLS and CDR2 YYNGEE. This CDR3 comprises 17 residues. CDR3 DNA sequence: TGTGCCAGCAGCCCACCCTTGGCGGAGAGGAACACCGGGGAGCTGTTTTTT. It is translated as CASSPPLAERNTGELFF.

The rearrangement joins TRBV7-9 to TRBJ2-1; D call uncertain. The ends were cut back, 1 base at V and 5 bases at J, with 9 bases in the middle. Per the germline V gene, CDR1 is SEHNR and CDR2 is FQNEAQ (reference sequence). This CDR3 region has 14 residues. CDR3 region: CASSLGQNHNEQFF. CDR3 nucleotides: TGTGCCAGCAGCTTAGGGCAGAATCACAATGAGCAGTTCTTC. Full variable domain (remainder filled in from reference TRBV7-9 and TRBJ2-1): DTGVSQNPRHKITKRGQNVTFRCDPISEHNRLYWYRQTLGQGPEFLTYFQNEAQLEKSRLLSDRFSAERPKGSFSTLEIQRTEQGDSAMYLCASSLGQNHNEQFFGPGTRLTVL.

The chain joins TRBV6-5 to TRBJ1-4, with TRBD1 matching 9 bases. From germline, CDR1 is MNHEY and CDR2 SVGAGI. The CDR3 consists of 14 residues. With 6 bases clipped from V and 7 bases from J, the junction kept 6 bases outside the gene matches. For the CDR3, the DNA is TGTGCCAGCAGGTCGACAGGGGGAGGTGAAAAACTGTTTTTT. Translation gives CASRSTGGGEKLFF.

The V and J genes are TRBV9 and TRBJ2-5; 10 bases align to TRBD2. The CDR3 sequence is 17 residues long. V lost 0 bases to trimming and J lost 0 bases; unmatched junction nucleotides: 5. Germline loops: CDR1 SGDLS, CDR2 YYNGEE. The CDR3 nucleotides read TGTGCCAGCAGCGTAGCGGCGAGCGGGAGGGACCAAGAGACCCAGTACTTC. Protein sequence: CASSVAASGRDQETQYF. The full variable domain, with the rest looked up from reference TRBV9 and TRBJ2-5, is DSGVTQTPKHLITATGQRVTLRCSPRSGDLSVYWYQQSLDQGLQFLIQYYNGEERAKGNILERFSAQQFPDLHSELNLSSLELGDSALYFCASSVAASGRDQETQYFGPGTRLLVL.

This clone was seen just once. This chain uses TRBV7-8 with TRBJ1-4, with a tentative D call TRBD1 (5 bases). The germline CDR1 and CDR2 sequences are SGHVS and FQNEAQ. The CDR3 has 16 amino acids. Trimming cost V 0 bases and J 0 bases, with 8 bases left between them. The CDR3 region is CASSLAAGTTNEKLFF. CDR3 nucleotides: TGTGCCAGCAGCTTAGCGGCAGGGACAACTAATGAAAAACTGTTTTTT.

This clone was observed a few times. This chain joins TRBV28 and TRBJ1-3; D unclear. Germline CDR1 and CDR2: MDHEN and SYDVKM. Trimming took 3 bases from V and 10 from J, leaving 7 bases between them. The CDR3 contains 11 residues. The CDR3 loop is CASSFAATIYF. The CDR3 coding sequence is TGTGCCAGCAGTTTCGCGGCGACCATATATTTT.

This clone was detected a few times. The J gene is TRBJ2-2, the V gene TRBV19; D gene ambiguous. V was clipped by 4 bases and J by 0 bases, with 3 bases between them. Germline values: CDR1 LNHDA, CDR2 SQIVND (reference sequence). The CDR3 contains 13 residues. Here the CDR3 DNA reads TGTGCCAGTAGTACGGCGAACACCGGGGAGCTGTTTTTT. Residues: CASSTANTGELFF.

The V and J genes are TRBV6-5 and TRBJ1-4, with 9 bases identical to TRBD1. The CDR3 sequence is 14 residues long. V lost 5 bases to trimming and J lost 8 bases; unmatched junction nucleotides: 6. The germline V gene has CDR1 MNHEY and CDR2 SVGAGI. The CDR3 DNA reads TGTGCCAGCAGTCGGGGGACAGGGAGGGAAAAACTGTTTTTT. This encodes CASSRGTGREKLFF.